This T cell receptor (beta chain) was recovered during a study of cytomegalovirus exposure and HLA in healthy donors. PCR involved 60 Vbeta and 13 Jbeta primers. Only in-frame clones appear in the TCRdb table, and some are missing; sequencing was by immunoSEQ multiplex PCR. The sample carries around 170,000 clones, approximately 84% recorded once. Study results and limitations: An analysis that was carried out later associated 15,000 to 20,000 TCR beta sequences with HLA alleles at 0.05 false discovery rate. Prior analysis indicated that the majority of TCR beta V segments exhibited productivity approximately 90% or approximately 30% of the time. CMV antigen specificity of three CMV-associated chains was confirmed in vitro. Associated with cytomegalovirus, according to the listing, were some 180 TCR beta chains.

The CDR3 consists of 15 residues. Looked up from germline, CDR1 is SSHAT and CDR2 is FNYEAQ (reference sequence). This clone was seen just once. What it binds is not known. The junction shows a germline mismatch at one end, possibly a read error. This chain uses TRBV7-7 with TRBJ2-1; 7 bases agree with TRBD2. The sequence derives from a middle-aged woman in good health and CMV-seropositive. The sequenced sample consisted of PBMCs. The CDR3 loop reads CASSLSAGSYNEQFF. The CDR3 region has the DNA TGTGCTAGCAGCTTATCAGCGGGATCCTACAATGAGCAGTTCTTC.